This TCR beta chain was profiled in a study of beta chain features in type 1 diabetes. Study-level findings and limits: With patients and controls alike, PCR might favor shorter templates to an equal degree. A greater similarity of naive, central memory and Treg TCRB repertoires was seen among patients than among healthy donors. All four CD4+ subsets of Type 1 diabetes patients contained TCRB CDR3s that were moderately but significantly shorter.

It was one heparinised blood draw, averaging about 116 mL, that each donor gave. This clone was seen a few times. Its target is not known. There are 15 residues in the CDR3. Trimming removed 3 bases from V and 2 bases from J, with 14 bases in between. The germline V gene encodes CDR1 SGHDN and CDR2 FVKESK. Expressed TCRB transcripts were sequenced because the entire RNA isolate underwent reverse transcription. TCRdb's table, derived via immunoSEQ multiplex PCR, lists solely in-frame clones and lacks some. The table lists more than 300,000 clones, roughly 12% of them singletons. The sequenced sample consisted of naive CD4+ T cells from blood. The chain couples TRBV14 to TRBJ2-7; D is perhaps TRBD1 (6 bases). This clonotype was obtained from a woman aged 18-35 years with type 1 diabetes. In nucleotides, the CDR3 is TGTGCCAGCAGCCATCACCAACAGGGCACCTACGAGCAGTACTTC. Amino acid sequence: CASSHHQQGTYEQYF. Full variable domain (rest looked up from reference TRBV14 and TRBJ2-7): EAGVTQFPSHSVIEKGQTVTLRCDPISGHDNLYWYRRVMGKEIKFLLHFVKESKQDESGMPNNRFLAERTGGTYSTLKVQPAELEDSGVYFCASSHHQQGTYEQYFGPGTRLTVT.